This TCR beta chain was sequenced for a study of blood T cell repertoires in COVID-19. Deletions cut 1 base from V and 5 bases from J, with 8 bases between. Per germline, CDR1 SGHRS and CDR2 YFSETQ. This CDR3 contains 13 residues. This table comes from immunoSEQ multiplex PCR, and its TCRdb copy is limited to in-frame clones, with some not included. The sample has under 350,000 clones, approximately 90% seen once. The sequenced sample consisted of PBMCs or T cells enriched from blood (not recorded which). This chain connects TRBV5-1 to TRBJ2-3, with D perhaps TRBD1 (6 bases). The sequence came from a man between 25 and 39 years old who had recovered from COVID-19. This CDR3 is CASSLTDRDTQYF. The CDR3 nucleotides are TGCGCCAGCAGCTTGACGGACAGAGATACGCAGTATTTT.